This T cell receptor beta chain was sequenced in a study of T cell responses to AZD1222 COVID-19 vaccine. Study-level points and caveats: The donors showed a predominance of white British ancestry and of females, with possible underestimation of clonal diversity. Seropositive status at baseline applied to only five or six AZD1222 recipients.

Concerning this clone itself: Its antigen is still unknown.

TCRdb keeps only in-frame clones here, not all; method: immunoSEQ multiplex PCR. The sample consists of about 110,000 clones, around 85% of them appearing once. Germline trimming cut 3 bases from V and 8 bases from J; bases unmatched to any gene: 5. CDR3 length: 13 amino acids. Germline V gene sequence: CDR1 KGHDR, CDR2 SFDVKD. This sequence originates from an adult in good health. The sample in question was peripheral blood, obtained on day 0 of AZD1222 vaccination. The genes are TRBV24-1 and TRBJ1-1; 7 bases agree with TRBD1. DNA of the CDR3: TGTGCCACCAGTGATCCGACAGGGAGGGAAGCTTTCTTT. Translated: CATSDPTGREAFF.